This T cell receptor (beta chain) was observed in a study of T cell clonality in common variable immunodeficiency. Whole-study results and caveats: Reportedly, TCR beta sequences from common variable immunodeficiency showed fewer deletions and N-nucleotide insertions.

This clone was observed many times. Its specificity is unknown. The protocol was immunoSEQ multiplex PCR, while the TCRdb copy is restricted to in-frame clones and leaves out a portion. The profile covers around 52,000 clones, none occurring a single time. The sample consisted of peripheral blood mononuclear cells. The source of this sequence is a person aged 18 to 75 in good health.

CDR3 residues: CASSLVSGNWNEQFF. The sequenced part of the CDR3 DNA is TGCGCCAGCAGCTTGGTTAGCGGGAATTGGAATGAG. The J gene is TRBJ2-1, the V gene TRBV5-1, with 8 bases identical to TRBD2. The read terminates 3 residues before the CDR3 end, so the remaining end is supplied by the germline J gene. The germline V gene has CDR1 SGHRS and CDR2 YFSETQ. The CDR3 contains 15 residues. The trim removed 0 bases at V and 7 bases at J, leaving 6 bases unmatched.